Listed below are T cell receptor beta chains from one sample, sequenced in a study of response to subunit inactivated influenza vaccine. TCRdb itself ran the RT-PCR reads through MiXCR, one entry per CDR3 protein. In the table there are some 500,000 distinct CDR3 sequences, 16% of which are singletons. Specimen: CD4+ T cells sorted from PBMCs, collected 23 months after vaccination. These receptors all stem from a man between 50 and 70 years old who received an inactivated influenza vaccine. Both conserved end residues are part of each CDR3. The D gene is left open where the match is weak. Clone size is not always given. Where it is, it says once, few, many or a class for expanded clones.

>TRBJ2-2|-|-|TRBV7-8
CASSLILPTGELFF
TGTGCCAGCAGCTTAATACTACCCACCGGGGAGCTGTTTTTT
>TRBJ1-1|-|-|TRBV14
CASSQESGGQGEAFF
TGTGCCAGCAGCCAAGAGTCGGGGGGTCAGGGGGAAGCTTTCTTT
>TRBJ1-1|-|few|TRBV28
CASSLGRAGSNTEAFF
TGTGCCAGCAGTTTAGGGCGGGCAGGGTCGAACACTGAAGCTTTCTTT
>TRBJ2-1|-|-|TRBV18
CASSPPSGGSYNEQFF
TGTGCCAGCTCACCACCCAGCGGTGGCTCCTACAATGAGCAGTTCTTC
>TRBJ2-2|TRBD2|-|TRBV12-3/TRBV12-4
CASRASGRAGELFF
TGTGCCAGCAGGGCTAGCGGCCGGGCCGGGGAGCTGTTTTTT
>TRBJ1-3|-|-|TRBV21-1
CASSPARAGNTIYF
TGTGCCAGCAGCCCCGCCAGGGCTGGAAACACCATATATTTT
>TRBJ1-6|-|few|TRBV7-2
CASGTSHYNSPLHF
TGTGCCAGCGGAACATCCCACTATAATTCACCCCTCCACTTT
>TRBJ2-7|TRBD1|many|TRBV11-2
CATKGQGSYEQYF
TGTGCCACCAAGGGACAGGGCTCCTACGAGCAGTACTTC
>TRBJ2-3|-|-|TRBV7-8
CASSREWGGFADTQYF
TGTGCCAGCAGCAGAGAGTGGGGGGGCTTCGCAGATACGCAGTATTTT
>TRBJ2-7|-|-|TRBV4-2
CASSPRGGGPSGEQYF
TGTGCCAGCAGCCCCCGTGGGGGGGGGCCATCTGGCGAGCAGTACTTC
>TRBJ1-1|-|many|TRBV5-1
CASSDGLNTEAFF
TGCGCCAGCTCGGACGGATTGAACACTGAAGCTTTCTTT
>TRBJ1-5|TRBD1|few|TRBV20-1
CSARGTGGGNQPQHF
TGCAGTGCTAGAGGGACAGGAGGAGGCAATCAGCCCCAGCATTTT
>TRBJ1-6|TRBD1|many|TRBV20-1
CSLYQAGTGGRSPLHF
TGCAGTTTATACCAGGCCGGGACAGGGGGCCGGTCACCCCTCCACTTT
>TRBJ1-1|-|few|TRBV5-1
CASSLGQLLGNTEAFF
TGCGCCAGCAGCTTGGGCCAGCTACTAGGTAACACTGAAGCTTTCTTT
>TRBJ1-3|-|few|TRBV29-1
CGKQEGGNTIYF
TGCGGCAAGCAAGAGGGTGGAAACACCATATATTTT
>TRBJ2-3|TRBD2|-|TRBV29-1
CSVGGLADTDTQYF
TGCAGCGTGGGTGGACTAGCGGACACAGATACGCAGTATTTT
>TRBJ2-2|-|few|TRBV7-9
CASSPPSGELFF
TGTGCCAGCAGCCCGCCGTCCGGGGAGCTGTTTTTT
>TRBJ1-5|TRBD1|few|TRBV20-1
CSARAPTGGQPQHF
TGCAGTGCTAGAGCCCCGACAGGGGGTCAGCCCCAGCATTTT
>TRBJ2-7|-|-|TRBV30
CAWSQSYEQYF
TGTGCCTGGAGTCAATCCTACGAGCAGTACTTC
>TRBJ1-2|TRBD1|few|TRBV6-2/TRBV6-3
CASSQDTWQGAHPYGYTF
TGTGCCAGCAGCCAGGATACTTGGCAGGGGGCTCACCCCTATGGCTACACCTTC
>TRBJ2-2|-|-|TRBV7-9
CASSKASTTGELFF
TGTGCCAGCAGTAAGGCCAGTACGACCGGGGAGCTGTTTTTT
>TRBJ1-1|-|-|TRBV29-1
CSVERQMNTEAFF
TGCAGCGTTGAAAGACAGATGAACACTGAAGCTTTCTTT
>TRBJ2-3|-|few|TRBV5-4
CASSSRAVADTQYF
TGTGCCAGCAGCTCCCGGGCAGTAGCAGATACGCAGTATTTT
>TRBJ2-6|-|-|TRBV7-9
CASSRYRDSGANVLTF
TGTGCCAGCAGTCGTTACAGGGACTCTGGGGCCAACGTCCTGACTTTC
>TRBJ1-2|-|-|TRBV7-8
CASSLSRVSGYGYTF
TGTGCCAGCAGCTTAAGCAGGGTGTCTGGCTATGGCTACACCTTC